The clone carrying this T cell receptor beta chain has only one observation. What it binds is not known. Produced via immunoSEQ multiplex PCR; TCRdb's table is partial and in-frame only. The sample includes about 16,000 clones, over 80% of them seen just once. This sample is part of a study of graft-versus-host responses after intestinal transplantation. The germline V gene encodes CDR1 MNHNY and CDR2 SVGAGI (reference sequence). The CDR3 is 15 residues long. V lost 0 bases to trimming and J lost 6 bases; unmatched junction nucleotides: 7. The study's findings and limits: Researchers found GvH clones in recipient marrow, and some showed up first in ileum or blood. When patients had graft-donor T cell macrochimerism, their allografts held high graft-versus-host to host-versus-graft clonal ratios.

This TCR came from a human patient who received an intestinal transplant, so some T cells may come from the graft donor. The sequencing used PBMCs, collected roughly 15 weeks after intestinal transplant. J is TRBJ2-7 and V is TRBV6-6; 8 positions match TRBD2. The CDR3 loop reads CASSYSTAGGAEQYF. CDR3 nucleotides: TGTGCCAGCAGTTACTCGACGGCGGGAGGCGCCGAGCAGTACTTC.